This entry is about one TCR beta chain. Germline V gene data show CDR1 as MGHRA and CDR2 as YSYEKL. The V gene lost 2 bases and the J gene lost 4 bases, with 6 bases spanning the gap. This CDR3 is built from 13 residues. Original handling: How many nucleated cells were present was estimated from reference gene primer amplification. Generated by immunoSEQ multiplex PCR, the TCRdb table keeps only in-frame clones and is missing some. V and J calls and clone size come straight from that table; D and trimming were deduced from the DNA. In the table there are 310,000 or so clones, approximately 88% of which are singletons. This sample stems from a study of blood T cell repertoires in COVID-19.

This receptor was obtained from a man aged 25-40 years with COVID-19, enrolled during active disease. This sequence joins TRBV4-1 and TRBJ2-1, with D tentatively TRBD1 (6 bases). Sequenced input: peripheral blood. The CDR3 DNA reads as TGCGCCAGCAGCCAACAGGGGTACAATGAGCAGTTCTTC. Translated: CASSQQGYNEQFF.